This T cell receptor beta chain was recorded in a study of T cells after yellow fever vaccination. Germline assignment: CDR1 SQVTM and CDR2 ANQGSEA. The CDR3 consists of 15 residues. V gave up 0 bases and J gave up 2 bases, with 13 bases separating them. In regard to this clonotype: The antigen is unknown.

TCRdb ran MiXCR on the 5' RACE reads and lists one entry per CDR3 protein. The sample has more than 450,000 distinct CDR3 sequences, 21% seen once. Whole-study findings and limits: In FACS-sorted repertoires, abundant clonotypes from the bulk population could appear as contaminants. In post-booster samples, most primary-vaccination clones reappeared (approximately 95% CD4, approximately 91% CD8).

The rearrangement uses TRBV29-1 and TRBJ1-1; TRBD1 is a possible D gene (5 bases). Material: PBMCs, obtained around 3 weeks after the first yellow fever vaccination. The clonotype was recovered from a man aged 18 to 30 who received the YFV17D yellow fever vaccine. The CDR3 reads CSVEDDRDRNTEAFF. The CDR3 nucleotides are TGCAGCGTTGAAGACGATCGAGACAGAAACACTGAAGCTTTCTTT.